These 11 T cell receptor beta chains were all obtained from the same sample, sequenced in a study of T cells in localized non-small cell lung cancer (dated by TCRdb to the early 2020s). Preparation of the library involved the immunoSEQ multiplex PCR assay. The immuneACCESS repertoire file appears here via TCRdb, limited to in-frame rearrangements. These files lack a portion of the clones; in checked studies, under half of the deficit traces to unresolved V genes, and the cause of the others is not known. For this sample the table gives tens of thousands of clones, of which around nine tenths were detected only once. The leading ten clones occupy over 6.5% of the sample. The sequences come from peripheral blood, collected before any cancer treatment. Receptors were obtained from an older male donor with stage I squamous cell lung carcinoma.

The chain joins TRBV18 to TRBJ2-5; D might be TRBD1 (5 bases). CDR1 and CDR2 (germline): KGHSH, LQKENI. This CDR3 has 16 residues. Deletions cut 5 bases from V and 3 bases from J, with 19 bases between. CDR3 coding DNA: TGTGCCAGCTCATCGATTAACCAGGGTCGGGAAGAGACCCAGTACTTC. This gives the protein CASSSINQGREETQYF. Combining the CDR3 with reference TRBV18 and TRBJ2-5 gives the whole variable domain NAGVMQNPRHLVRRRGQEARLRCSPMKGHSHVYWYRQLPEEGLKFMVYLQKENIIDESGMPKERFSAEFPKEGPSILRIQQVVRGDSAAYFCASSSINQGREETQYFGPGTRLLVL.

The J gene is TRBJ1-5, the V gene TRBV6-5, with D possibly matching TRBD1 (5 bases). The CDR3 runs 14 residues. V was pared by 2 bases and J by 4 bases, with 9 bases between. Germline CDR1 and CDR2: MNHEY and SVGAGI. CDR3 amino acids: CASSYAGVNQPQHF. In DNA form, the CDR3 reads TGTGCCAGCAGTTACGCGGGGGTGAATCAGCCCCAGCATTTT.

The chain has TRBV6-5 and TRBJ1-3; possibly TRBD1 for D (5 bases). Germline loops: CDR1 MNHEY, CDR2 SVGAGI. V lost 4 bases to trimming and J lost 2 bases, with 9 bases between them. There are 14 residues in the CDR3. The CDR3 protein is CASSSSGAGNTIYF. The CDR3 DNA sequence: TGTGCCAGCAGTTCCTCGGGGGCTGGAAACACCATATATTTT.

CDR3 nucleotides: TGCAGCGTTGTCGGAGGCACCCTGCCAGCCTACGAGCAGTACTTC. Translating gives CSVVGGTLPAYEQYF. This rearrangement joins TRBV29-1 to TRBJ2-7; D perhaps matches TRBD2 (5 bases). Germline loops: CDR1 SQVTM, CDR2 ANQGSEA. The ends were cut back, 4 bases at V and 2 bases at J, with 18 bases in the middle. The CDR3 length is 15 residues.

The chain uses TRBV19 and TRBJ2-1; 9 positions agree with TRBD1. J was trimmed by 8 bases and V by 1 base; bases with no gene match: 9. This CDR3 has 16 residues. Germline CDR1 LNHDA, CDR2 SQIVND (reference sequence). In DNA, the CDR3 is TGTGCCAGTAGTATAGGTCCGGGACAGGGTGGTTATGAGCAGTTCTTC. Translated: CASSIGPGQGGYEQFF.

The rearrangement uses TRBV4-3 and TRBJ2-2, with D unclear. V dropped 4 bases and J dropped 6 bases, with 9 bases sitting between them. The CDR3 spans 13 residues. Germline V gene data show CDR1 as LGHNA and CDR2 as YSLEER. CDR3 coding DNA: TGCGCCAGCAGCCGCCAGGTACCCGGGGAGCTGTTTTTT. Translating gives CASSRQVPGELFF.

Here the CDR3 reads CASSARDSNYGYTF. CDR3 in DNA: TGTGCCAGTAGTGCTCGGGACAGTAACTATGGCTACACCTTC. The gene calls are TRBV19 and TRBJ1-2; 7 bases are a match to TRBD1. Per germline, CDR1 LNHDA and CDR2 SQIVND (reference sequence). This CDR3 is built from 14 residues. The ends lost 5 bases at V and 1 base at J; junction bases unmatched: 4.

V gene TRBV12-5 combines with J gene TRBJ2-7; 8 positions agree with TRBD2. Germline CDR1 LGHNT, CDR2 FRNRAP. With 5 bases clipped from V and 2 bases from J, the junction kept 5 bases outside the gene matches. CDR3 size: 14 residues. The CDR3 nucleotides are TGTGCTAGTGGTCCACGGGGGGGAGCCTACGAGCAGTACTTC. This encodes CASGPRGGAYEQYF.

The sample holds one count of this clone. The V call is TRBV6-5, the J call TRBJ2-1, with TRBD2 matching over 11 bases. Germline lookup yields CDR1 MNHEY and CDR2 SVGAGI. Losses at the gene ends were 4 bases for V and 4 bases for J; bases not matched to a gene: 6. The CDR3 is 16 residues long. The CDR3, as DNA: TGTGCCAGCAGTTCTACTAGCGGGGGTCGGTACAATGAGCAGTTCTTC. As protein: CASSSTSGGRYNEQFF.

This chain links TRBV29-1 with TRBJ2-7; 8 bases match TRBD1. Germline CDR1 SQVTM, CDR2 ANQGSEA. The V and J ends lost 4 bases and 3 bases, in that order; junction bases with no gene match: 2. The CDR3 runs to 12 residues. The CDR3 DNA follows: TGCAGCGTTGCCGGGACAGGCTACGAGCAGTACTTC. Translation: CSVAGTGYEQYF.

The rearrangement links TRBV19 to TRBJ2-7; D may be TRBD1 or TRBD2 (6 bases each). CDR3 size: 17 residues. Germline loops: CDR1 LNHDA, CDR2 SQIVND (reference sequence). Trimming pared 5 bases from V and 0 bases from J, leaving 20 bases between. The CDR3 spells CASSRGGGRRDSYEQYF. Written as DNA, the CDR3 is TGTGCCAGTAGTCGCGGTGGGGGCAGGAGGGACTCCTACGAGCAGTACTTC.